This T cell receptor (beta chain) was found in a study of Graves' ophthalmopathy and Graves' hyperthyroidism. Amplification of TCR beta CDR3 regions used RNA transcripts. Second-round multiplex PCR came after a first-round RT-PCR that employed HTBI primers. In TCRdb, the multiplex PCR reads were re-called with MiXCR into one record per CDR3 protein. This table has over a million distinct CDR3 sequences, 36% appearing once. CDR3 length: 13 residues. Per the germline V gene, CDR1 is LGHNA and CDR2 is YNFKEQ. Between the trimmed V and J ends, which lost 4 bases and 5 bases, there was a span of 9 bases. This clonotype has a handful of counts.

V usage is TRBV4-2 and J usage is TRBJ1-5, with a weak D call TRBD1 (6 bases). The sequencing input was peripheral blood or thyroid tissue (not recorded which). The receptor's source is an adult man with Graves' hyperthyroidism. The CDR3, as DNA: TGTGCCAGCAGCCGCCGGACAGATCAGCCCCAGCATTTT. This sequence encodes CASSRRTDQPQHF.